The 11 T cell receptor beta chains below come from one sample, sequenced in a study of cytomegalovirus exposure and HLA in healthy donors. This PCR relied on a set of 60 Vbeta primers and 13 Jbeta primers. Sequenced by immunoSEQ multiplex PCR; TCRdb stores in-frame clones only, minus some. The table includes over 150,000 clones, about 76% detected once. The sample taken for sequencing was PBMCs. These receptors were taken from a man aged 25 to 40 in good health and CMV-seropositive.

The rearrangement joins TRBV25-1 to TRBJ2-7, with a possible D match to TRBD1 (6 bases). Germline values: CDR1 MGHDK, CDR2 SYGVNS. This CDR3 is built from 12 residues. V dropped 6 bases and J dropped 6 bases, with 12 bases sitting between them. CDR3 DNA sequence: TGTGCCAGCAGGGGCCAGGGGCCCGAGCAGTACTTC. Protein product: CASRGQGPEQYF.

This chain uses TRBV19 with TRBJ2-2, with TRBD2 matching over 7 bases. CDR3 length equals 16 residues. Germline CDR1 and CDR2: LNHDA and SQIVND (reference sequence). J lost 4 bases, V lost 5 bases, and 10 bases had no gene match. CDR3 nucleotide sequence: TGTGCCAGTAGTCCCCCCCAGCGGGGTCGCACCGGGGAGCTGTTTTTT. Translated: CASSPPQRGRTGELFF.

The genes are TRBV28 and TRBJ2-1; the match to TRBD1 covers 7 bases. After removal of 5 bases from V and 2 bases from J, the junction contained 3 bases not matched to a gene. CDR3 length: 14 amino acids. Germline values: CDR1 MDHEN, CDR2 SYDVKM. CDR3 sequence (DNA): TGTGCCAGCAGTCCAGGGACAGCCTACAATGAGCAGTTCTTC. Amino acid sequence: CASSPGTAYNEQFF.

This chain connects TRBV5-6 to TRBJ1-1; TRBD1 is a possible D gene (5 bases). Germline CDR1 and CDR2: SGHDT and YYEEEE. Trimming shortened V by 2 bases and J by 9 bases, and 23 bases separated the two germline ends. The CDR3 covers 16 residues. CDR3 protein: CASSFLVRVASRKAFF. Here the CDR3 DNA reads TGTGCCAGCAGCTTCCTTGTCAGGGTGGCCTCTCGGAAAGCTTTCTTT.

The gene calls are TRBV9 and TRBJ1-1; TRBD1 matches 11 bases. Germline values: CDR1 SGDLS, CDR2 YYNGEE. V dropped 0 bases and J dropped 0; count of bases not matched to a gene: 4. The CDR3 is made up of 17 amino acids. The CDR3 DNA sequence: TGTGCCAGCAGCGTAGGGACAGGGGGCCCAATGAACACTGAAGCTTTCTTT. Translation gives CASSVGTGGPMNTEAFF.

This rearrangement joins TRBV30 to TRBJ2-5; perhaps TRBD2 as D (7 bases). CDR1 is GTSNPN, CDR2 SVGIG, per germline (reference sequence). This CDR3 region has 14 residues. Trimming left V 2 bases short and J 5 bases short, with 15 bases between. The CDR3 DNA reads as TGTGCCTGGAGTAGGACAGCGGGACGGGAGACCCAGTACTTC. Protein product: CAWSRTAGRETQYF. Supplemented by reference TRBV30 and TRBJ2-5, the full variable domain reads SQTIHQWPATLVQPVGSPLSLECTVEGTSNPNLYWYRQAAGRGLQLLFYSVGIGQISSEVPQNLSASRPQDRQFILSSKKLLLSDSGFYLCAWSRTAGRETQYFGPGTRLLVL.

The chain is built from TRBV5-8 and TRBJ1-4; D is ambiguous. The length of the CDR3 is 17 residues. Deletions cut 0 bases from V and 2 bases from J, with 14 bases between. Germline values: CDR1 SGHTS, CDR2 YDEGEE. CDR3 residues: CASSLAGPSGTNEKLFF. The CDR3 nucleotides read TGTGCCAGCAGCTTGGCGGGCCCATCGGGGACTAATGAAAAACTGTTTTTT.

The gene calls are TRBV7-2 and TRBJ2-7; 7 bases map to TRBD2. Germline V gives CDR1 SGHTA, CDR2 FQGNSA. V shed 5 bases, J shed 6 bases, and the junction held 7 bases outside the gene matches. The CDR3 covers 13 residues. In DNA, the CDR3 is TGTGCCAGCAGCGGCGGGAGAGGAGGCGAGCAGTACTTC. It is translated as CASSGGRGGEQYF.

The chain has TRBV11-2 and TRBJ2-7; TRBD1 agrees at 8 bases. This CDR3 has 15 amino acids. Looked up from germline, CDR1 is SGHAT and CDR2 is FQNNGV. Trimming at V came to 5 bases and at J to 2 bases, leaving 8 bases not matched to a gene. The CDR3 DNA follows: TGTGCCAGCAGCCCCCTACGGACAGGGACCTACGAGCAGTACTTC. It encodes CASSPLRTGTYEQYF.

This chain joins TRBV29-1 and TRBJ2-5; D possibly corresponds to TRBD1 (6 bases). CDR3 length: 13 amino acids. Per germline, CDR1 SQVTM and CDR2 ANQGSEA. Trimming shortened V by 7 bases and J by 5 bases, and 17 bases separated the two germline ends. The DNA of the CDR3 is TGCAGCGCCCAGGACAGTAGGTTTGAGACCCAGTACTTC. As protein: CSAQDSRFETQYF. The whole variable domain, remainder taken from reference TRBV29-1 and TRBJ2-5, is SAVISQKPSRDICQRGTSLTIQCQVDSQVTMMFWYRQQPGQSLTLIATANQGSEATYESGFVIDKFPISRPNLTFSTLTVSNMSPEDSSIYLCSAQDSRFETQYFGPGTRLLVL.

This clone showed up just a few times. The chain links TRBV7-2 to TRBJ2-1; TRBD2 might be the D (5 bases). Trimming took 8 bases from V and 13 from J, leaving 15 bases between them. Per the germline V gene, CDR1 is SGHTA and CDR2 is FQGNSA. The CDR3 is 11 residues long. The CDR3 is CASGPGVPQFF. The CDR3 DNA follows: TGTGCCAGCGGGCCCGGGGTCCCCCAGTTCTTC.